This TCR beta chain originates from a study of shared clonotypes between healthy human individuals. There were only Caucasian adults among the donors, and all lived in Nashville, Tennessee. Findings and limits, study-wide: Expectations were that clonotype sharing among donors would be affected by sequencing depth. Between a few donors, naive CD4 clonotypes were shared at a level of about 5%. The study found lower generation probabilities in non-shared clonotypes than in those shared by all four donors.

The data were produced by immunoSEQ multiplex PCR, yet TCRdb's version contains in-frame clones alone and is incomplete. The table records 300,000 to 400,000 clones, around 79% of them present only once. With regard to this clone: The antigen is undetermined.

V lost 5 bases to trimming and J lost 0 bases, with 14 bases between them. Germline V gene sequence: CDR1 MDHEN, CDR2 SYDVKM. The length of the CDR3 is 15 residues. V is TRBV28 and J is TRBJ2-7; perhaps TRBD2 as D (7 bases). Material for sequencing was memory CD4+ T cells sorted from blood. Regarding subset: CD45RA-negative fraction. This TCR derives from a young man in good health. The CDR3 is CASSTRGGPSYEQYF. The CDR3 DNA reads as TGTGCCAGCAGTACTAGGGGGGGCCCCTCCTACGAGCAGTACTTC.